This T cell receptor (beta chain) is drawn from a study of CD8+ T cells in alopecia areata (dated by TCRdb to 2016 to 2018). Regarding the complete study: Treated patients were enrolled in an open-label pilot trial of oral tofacitinib, 5 to 10 mg twice daily, for moderate-to-severe alopecia areata. Tofacitinib was given for 6 to 18 months, followed by 6 months of follow-up off drug to assess delayed response and recurrence. In treated patients, disease severity was measured using the SALT score, which gives the percentage of scalp surface area affected. The study used high-throughput TCRbeta sequencing to examine T cell clonal expansion in alopecia areata, in both the C3H/HeJ mouse model and human patients. Scalp tissue and sorted CD4+ and CD8+ peripheral blood T cells from patchy and totalis/universalis alopecia areata patients and from healthy controls were covered by human TCRbeta sequencing. Patients on tofacitinib were biopsied at baseline and after 4 and 24 weeks of treatment, and several of the patients also had a later scalp biopsy. Scalp clonality was compared among normal scalp (n=4), patchy alopecia areata scalp (n=8), and alopecia totalis/universalis scalp (n=8). RNA was extracted with the PAXgene miRNA kit for fixed scalp, the miRNeasy kit for PBMCs, and the RNeasy kit for mouse skin. immunoSEQ multiplex PCR using 35 Vbeta forward primers and 13 Jbeta reverse primers was used to amplify TCRbeta CDR3 regions. Summary of the overall study and its limitations: Many expanded lesional clones persisted in scalp and blood during tofacitinib treatment, which may partly explain relapse after stopping treatment. Compared with normal scalp, lesional scalp had higher clonality and more expanded CD8+ clones, particularly in alopecia totalis/universalis, a pattern that suggests antigenic drive. Because the treated cohort was small and included a single nonresponder, larger studies are needed to assess links between baseline CD8+ expansion and response. TCR sequences shared between patients were less clear than in mice, possibly partly because of HLA diversity in the patient population. Unlike mouse skin, which is dominated by gammadelta T cells, normal human skin has resident alphabeta T cells that are also sequenced, and this complicates analysis of the scalp TCR repertoire. With tofacitinib, both scalp clonality and the number of expanded CD8+ clones among the top 100 scalp clones went down significantly.

Explained via the paper, the time point label denotes: roughly 24 weeks on oral tofacitinib. Taken with the paper, the label for treatment or condition translates to: oral pan-JAK inhibitor, 5-10 mg twice daily. Lesional scalp punch biopsies and peripheral blood were collected from alopecia areata patients. After PBMCs were isolated by density centrifugation and stained for CD3, CD4 and CD8, a FACSAria was used to sort CD4+ and CD8+ T cells. As encoded in the germline V gene, CDR1 is SQVTM while CDR2 is ANQGSEA. The CDR3 has 13 amino acids, counting the end cysteine and phenylalanine. CDR3 DNA only is kept here, 39 bases in frame from base 1. V lost 7 bases and J lost 3 bases, and the count of bases not matched to a germline gene is 4. The method behind the library was the immunoSEQ multiplex PCR assay. RNA was extracted from all samples and reverse transcribed into cDNA, which served as template for TCR sequencing. First-strand cDNA was synthesized with SuperScript III using a 2:1 mix of oligo-dT and random hexamers. A synthetic immune receptor repertoire was used to measure amplification bias, and any remaining bias was corrected computationally. The original methods were these. After raw reads were preprocessed to remove errors, the CDR3 was defined following IMGT conventions as running from the conserved cysteine to phenylalanine. To get clonality, Shannon entropy was normalized by log2 of the number of productive unique TCRs and the result was subtracted from 1. CD4 or CD8 identity of scalp clones was inferred by cross-referencing scalp TCRbeta sequences with sorted blood CD4 and CD8 repertoires. TCRdb re-hosts the immuneACCESS table, in-frame sequences only. Its copies lack some clones; in the studies checked, an unresolved V gene accounts for under half of them, and the cause for the rest is not known. D and trimming come from the DNA, and the V and J calls and clone size come from that table. This sample lists around 200,000 clones; roughly 50% were detected once. Jointly, the top ten make up 11% of the sample.

This clone was detected a few times. It lacks a known antigen. Base qualities are missing; no much larger clone stands one base away. Source: CD8+ T cells sorted from blood, taken at week 24, from a patient treated with tofacitinib. Recombination joined TRBV29-1 with TRBJ2-2; 8 bases in the junction line up with TRBD1. The clonotype was recovered from a human donor with alopecia areata. The CDR3 region reads CSAWTGHTGELFF. The sequence in DNA is TGCAGCGCCTGGACAGGGCACACCGGGGAGCTGTTTTTT.